These 15 T cell receptor beta chains originate from one sample sequenced in a study of cytomegalovirus exposure and HLA in healthy donors. With 60 Vbeta and 13 Jbeta primers, the PCR was carried out. Data came from immunoSEQ multiplex PCR; TCRdb stores just in-frame clones and leaves some out. Of around 170,000 clones in the sample, approximately 88% were seen once. Input material: PBMCs. The source of these receptors is a woman in her late teens or twenties in good health and CMV-seronegative.

This sequence joins TRBV5-5 and TRBJ1-1; possible D gene TRBD1, 6 bases. This CDR3 spans 12 amino acids. Trimming pared 3 bases from V and 8 bases from J, leaving 11 bases between. The germline V gene has CDR1 SGHKS and CDR2 YYEKEE (reference sequence). DNA for the CDR3: TGTGCCAGCAGCTGGGGGGGGCAGGAAGCTTTCTTT. Translation: CASSWGGQEAFF. Looking up the rest from reference TRBV5-5 and TRBJ1-1 gives the full variable domain: DAGVTQSPTHLIKTRGQQVTLRCSPISGHKSVSWYQQVLGQGPQFIFQYYEKEERGRGNFPDRFSARQFPNYSSELNVNALLLGDSALYLCASSWGGQEAFFGQGTRLTVV.

This sequence joins TRBV5-1 and TRBJ2-5, with 8 bases that match TRBD1. Trimming at V came to 0 bases and at J to 2 bases, leaving 0 bases not matched to a gene. CDR1 SGHRS and CDR2 YFSETQ come from the germline V gene. The CDR3 is made up of 14 amino acids. CDR3 protein: CASSLDRGQETQYF. CDR3 bases: TGCGCCAGCAGCTTGGACAGGGGGCAAGAGACCCAGTACTTC.

The chain has TRBV6-5 and TRBJ1-5; D not resolved. This CDR3 is 13 amino acids long. The germline V and J ends were trimmed by 2 bases and 5 bases, with 7 bases remaining between them. Per germline, CDR1 MNHEY and CDR2 SVGAGI. CDR3 coding DNA: TGTGCCAGCAGTTACGGCGGGTATCAGCCCCAGCATTTT. It translates to CASSYGGYQPQHF.

This clone was seen only a few times. The chain carries TRBV7-2 and TRBJ1-6; TRBD1 agrees at 9 bases. The germline V gene has CDR1 SGHTA and CDR2 FQGNSA. V shed 3 bases and J 8 bases; nucleotides not matched to a gene: 5. The CDR3 contains 15 residues. The CDR3 loop is CASSFSDRGDSPLHF. In DNA form, the CDR3 reads TGTGCCAGCAGCTTTTCGGACAGGGGTGATTCACCCCTCCACTTT.

This clone appeared once. V is TRBV7-6 and J is TRBJ2-4, with 8 bases that match TRBD2. Germline V lookup: CDR1 SGHVS, CDR2 FNYEAQ. CDR3 length equals 13 residues. V lost 5 bases, J lost 9 bases, and 6 bases stayed unmatched. Here the CDR3 reads CASSRGLGAIQYF. The CDR3 DNA follows: TGTGCCAGCAGCCGGGGACTAGGGGCCATTCAGTACTTC.

The table lists this clone with a count of one. The chain has TRBV11-3 and TRBJ2-3, with D possibly matching TRBD2 (5 bases). Per germline, CDR1 SGHNT and CDR2 YENEEA. V was clipped by 2 bases and J by 4 bases, with 10 bases between them. The CDR3 covers 14 residues. This CDR3 is CASSLIGGADTQYF. The CDR3 bases are TGTGCCAGCAGCTTAATCGGAGGTGCAGATACGCAGTATTTT.

This clone was detected only a few times. The V and J genes are TRBV4-1 and TRBJ2-2; D is unresolved. The V and J ends lost 1 base and 5 bases respectively, with 14 bases between them. The germline V gene has CDR1 MGHRA and CDR2 YSYEKL. CDR3 length equals 16 residues. This CDR3 is CASSQVTSARTGELFF. The CDR3 nucleotides read TGCGCCAGCAGCCAAGTAACATCAGCGAGAACCGGGGAGCTGTTTTTT.

This clone was seen just once. V and J are TRBV15 and TRBJ2-7; 11 nucleotides align to TRBD1. The CDR3 is made up of 16 amino acids. The germline gives CDR1 LNHNV, CDR2 YYDKDF (reference sequence). The V segment lost 2 bases and the J segment 4 bases; nucleotides outside the gene matches: 7. In DNA, the CDR3 is TGTGCCACCAGCAGAAACAGGGACAGGGGGATGTACGAGCAGTACTTC. This sequence encodes CATSRNRDRGMYEQYF.

The V and J genes are TRBV6-5 and TRBJ1-1, with D uncertain. The CDR3 spans 13 residues. Trimming left V 5 bases short and J 7 bases short, with 14 bases between. Germline-derived CDR1 and CDR2 are MNHEY and SVGAGI. CDR3 nucleotide sequence: TGTGCCAGCAGTCCGCCGCGGTTGGATGAAGCTTTCTTT. Its translation is CASSPPRLDEAFF.

The chain carries TRBV12-5 and TRBJ2-1; D is perhaps TRBD1 (5 bases). In germline, CDR1 is LGHNT, CDR2 FRNRAP. V was clipped by 3 bases and J by 7 bases, with 16 bases between them. This CDR3 spans 15 amino acids. The CDR3 reads CASGFAVGASNEQFF. The CDR3 DNA is TGTGCTAGTGGTTTTGCAGTTGGGGCTAGTAATGAGCAGTTCTTC.

This chain connects TRBV12-5 to TRBJ2-3, with D unclear. The CDR3 consists of 14 residues. The germline V gene has CDR1 LGHNT and CDR2 FRNRAP. Trimming shortened V by 1 base and J by 2 bases, and 7 bases separated the two germline ends. CDR3 region: CASGLGYFTDTQYF. The CDR3 bases are TGTGCTAGTGGTTTGGGCTACTTCACAGATACGCAGTATTTT.

V is TRBV4-1 and J is TRBJ2-7, with TRBD2 matching 7 bases. V lost 0 bases and J lost 0; bases outside the gene matches: 2. This CDR3 comprises 15 residues. Germline CDR1 and CDR2: MGHRA and YSYEKL. CDR3 nucleotides: TGCGCCAGCAGCCAAGATGGGAGGGGCTCCTACGAGCAGTACTTC. Its translation: CASSQDGRGSYEQYF.

The genes are TRBV6-1 and TRBJ1-1; D unclear. This CDR3 is 13 amino acids long. The germline V and J ends were trimmed by 2 bases and 7 bases, with 11 bases remaining between them. Germline V gene lookup returns CDR1 MNHNS and CDR2 SASEGT. In DNA form, the CDR3 reads TGTGCCAGCAGTGAAAGCCGAGGGTTTGAAGCTTTCTTT. Protein: CASSESRGFEAFF.

V usage is TRBV9 and J usage is TRBJ1-1, with a weak D call TRBD1 (6 bases). The germline V gene encodes CDR1 SGDLS and CDR2 YYNGEE. The length of the CDR3 is 15 residues. V was cut by 3 bases and J by 0 bases, with 12 bases left in between. The DNA for the CDR3 is TGTGCCAGCAGCGCTCCACAGGGCATGAACACTGAAGCTTTCTTT. Translation gives CASSAPQGMNTEAFF. Together with reference TRBV9 and TRBJ1-1, the CDR3 gives the full variable domain: DSGVTQTPKHLITATGQRVTLRCSPRSGDLSVYWYQQSLDQGLQFLIQYYNGEERAKGNILERFSAQQFPDLHSELNLSSLELGDSALYFCASSAPQGMNTEAFFGQGTRLTVV.

This chain uses TRBV29-1 with TRBJ2-4; 8 nucleotides align to TRBD1. The V segment lost 4 bases and the J segment 6 bases; nucleotides outside the gene matches: 8. CDR3 length: 14 residues. Germline V gene sequence: CDR1 SQVTM, CDR2 ANQGSEA. The CDR3 region is CSVGSSGQGNIQYF. The CDR3 coding sequence is TGCAGCGTTGGGTCATCCGGACAGGGAAACATTCAGTACTTC.